The rows below give T cell receptor beta chains drawn from one sample of a study of OX40 agonist ivuxolimab in advanced cancers. Sequencing was performed with immunoSEQ multiplex PCR; in TCRdb, only in-frame clones are kept and a portion is missing. The sample holds tens of thousands of clones, 80% seen once. The sequenced sample was CD4+ or CD8+ T cells sorted from blood, obtained in a trial of the OX40 agonist ivuxolimab. These receptors came from an adult with an advanced solid tumor such as melanoma, head and neck, liver or kidney cancer. CDR3s leave out the opening cysteine and the closing phenylalanine or tryptophan.

J | V | CDR3
TRBJ2-7 | TRBV27 | ASSLKGDYEQY
TRBJ2-3 | TRBV9 | ASSVGGGTKPSDTQY
TRBJ2-1 | TRBV9 | ASTKGTSGSDEQF
TRBJ1-6 | TRBV5-1 | ASSLASQDNSPLH
TRBJ2-3 | TRBV11-3 | ASSSVTGASTDTQY
TRBJ1-3 | TRBV28 | ASSLWLWKGAHSGNTIY
TRBJ1-5 | TRBV28 | ASRTHSNQPQH
TRBJ1-4 | TRBV6-6 | ASSRDYNEKLF
TRBJ2-4 | TRBV6-1 | ASSAGQGAAKNIQY
TRBJ1-1 | TRBV6-5 | ASRRGGTGTEAF
TRBJ1-5 | TRBV19 | ASSRTGPSNQPQH
TRBJ2-7 | TRBV6-6 | AGATRTANPYEQY
TRBJ2-1 | TRBV9 | ASSVAGDSYNEQF
TRBJ1-5 | TRBV28 | ASSPRGVANQPQH
TRBJ2-1 | TRBV19 | ASSITGSSYNEQF
TRBJ2-1 | TRBV19 | ASSIQASSYNEQF
TRBJ1-6 | TRBV6-4 | ASSVSPGNSPLH
TRBJ1-1 | TRBV6-5 | ARVNVSEAF
TRBJ2-2 | TRBV12-5 | ASGLSGFPGELF
TRBJ2-2 | TRBV9 | ASRGLARWTGELF
TRBJ2-3 | TRBV7-3 | ASSSGGSGNAPVTDTQY
TRBJ1-1 | TRBV19 | ASSMRGDTEAF
TRBJ1-6 | TRBV6-1 | ASSVLGYSPLH
TRBJ2-2 | TRBV18 | ASSLAGVSGELF
TRBJ2-3 | TRBV7-2 | ASSSGGQGASWYTQY
TRBJ2-1 | TRBV12-5 | ASGLSPKARDEQF
TRBJ1-4 | TRBV4-1 | ASSQDRLLDRGTATNEKLF
TRBJ2-7 | TRBV27 | ASSERGASGRQY
TRBJ1-5 | TRBV21-1 | ASSKAEVVPGFGNQPQH
- | TRBV5-1 | ASSLGTSGIYEQY
TRBJ1-3 | TRBV11-2 | ASSLGVLPGNTIY
TRBJ1-1 | TRBV5-1 | ASRPLTANTEAF
TRBJ1-3 | TRBV18 | ASSPPLSSGNTIY
TRBJ1-3 | TRBV7-3 | ASSLDRGDTIY
TRBJ1-3 | TRBV6-5 | ASSYSGTDSGNTIY
TRBJ1-6 | TRBV4-1 | ASSQVGRVSPLH
TRBJ2-7 | TRBV6-1 | ASRFERLGSYEQY
TRBJ2-5 | TRBV4-1 | ASSQSGQLGETQY
TRBJ2-2 | TRBV19 | ASSMWGLNTGELF
TRBJ1-2 | TRBV30 | ACRWVRPGLSYGYT
TRBJ2-3 | TRBV29-1 | SVDRGSVVKY
TRBJ2-2 | TRBV5-1 | ASSLDASGGTGELF
TRBJ2-1 | TRBV11-2 | ASSLAATWGNEQF